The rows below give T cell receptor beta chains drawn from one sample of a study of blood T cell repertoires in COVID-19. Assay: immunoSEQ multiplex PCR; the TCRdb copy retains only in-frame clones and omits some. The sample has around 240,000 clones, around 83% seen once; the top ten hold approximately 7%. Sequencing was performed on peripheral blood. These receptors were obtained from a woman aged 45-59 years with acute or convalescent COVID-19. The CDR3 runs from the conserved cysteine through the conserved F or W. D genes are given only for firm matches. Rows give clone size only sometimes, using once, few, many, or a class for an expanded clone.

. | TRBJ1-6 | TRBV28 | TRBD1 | CASSGTVSPLHF | TGTGCCAGCAGCGGGACAGTTTCACCCCTCCACTTT
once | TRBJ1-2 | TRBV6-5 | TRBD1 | CASSDRVTNYGYTF | TGTGCCAGCAGCGACAGGGTAACTAACTATGGCTACACCTTC
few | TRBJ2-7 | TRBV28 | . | CASSYQDYEQYF | TGTGCCAGCAGTTATCAGGATTACGAGCAGTACTTC
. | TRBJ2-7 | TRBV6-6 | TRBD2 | CASSGTSGESYEQYF | TGTGCCAGCAGTGGGACTAGCGGGGAATCCTACGAGCAGTACTTC
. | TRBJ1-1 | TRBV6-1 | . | CASSEAHRSNAEAFF | TGTGCCAGCAGTGAAGCGCACAGGAGTAACGCTGAAGCTTTCTTT
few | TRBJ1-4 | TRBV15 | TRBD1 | CATSRDRGGRLANEKLFF | TGTGCCACCAGCAGGGACAGGGGCGGACGGTTGGCTAATGAAAAACTGTTTTTT
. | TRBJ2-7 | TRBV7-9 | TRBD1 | CASSSRDRGGEQYF | TGTGCCAGCAGCAGTCGGGACAGGGGAGGCGAGCAGTACTTC
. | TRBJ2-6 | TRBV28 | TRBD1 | CASIDGDRVFSGANVLTF | TGTGCCAGCATCGATGGGGACAGGGTGTTCTCTGGGGCCAACGTCCTGACTTTC
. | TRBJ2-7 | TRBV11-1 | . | CASSLGSYYEQYF | TGTGCCAGCAGCTTAGGGTCCTACTACGAGCAGTACTTC
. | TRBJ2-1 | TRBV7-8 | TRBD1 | CASSFGTGFYNEQFF | TGTGCCAGCAGCTTCGGGACAGGTTTTTACAATGAGCAGTTCTTC
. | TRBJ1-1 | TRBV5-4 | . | CASSPTRLKNTEAFF | TGTGCCAGCAGCCCAACCCGCCTAAAGAACACTGAAGCTTTCTTT
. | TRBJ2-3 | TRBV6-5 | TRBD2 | CASGEGSTDTQYF | TGTGCCAGCGGGGAGGGTAGCACAGATACGCAGTATTTT
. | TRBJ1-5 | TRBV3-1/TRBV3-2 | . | CASSGGDQPQHF | TGTGCCAGCAGTGGGGGGGATCAGCCCCAGCATTTT
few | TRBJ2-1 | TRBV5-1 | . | CASSGGGAFNEQFF | TGCGCCAGCAGCGGAGGGGGGGCATTCAATGAGCAGTTCTTC
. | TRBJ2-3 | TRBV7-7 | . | CASSLGEPGSITDTQYF | TGTGCCAGCAGCTTAGGCGAGCCGGGGAGCATCACAGATACGCAGTATTTT
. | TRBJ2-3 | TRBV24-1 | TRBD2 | CATSGGASGPRDTQYF | TGTGCCACCAGTGGGGGGGCTAGCGGGCCTCGGGATACGCAGTATTTT
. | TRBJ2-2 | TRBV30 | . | CAWSVLDGGTGELFF | TGTGCCTGGAGTGTACTAGACGGGGGCACCGGGGAGCTGTTTTTT
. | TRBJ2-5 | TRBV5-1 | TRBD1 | CASSLAGTGGRETQYF | TGCGCCAGCAGCTTGGCTGGGACAGGGGGCCGGGAGACCCAGTACTTC
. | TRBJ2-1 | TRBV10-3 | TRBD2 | CAISEELAGAGEQFF | TGTGCCATCAGTGAAGAACTAGCGGGAGCTGGTGAGCAGTTCTTC
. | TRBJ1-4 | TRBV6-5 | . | CASSTQGSNEKLFF | TGTGCCAGCAGTACACAGGGTTCTAATGAAAAACTGTTTTTT
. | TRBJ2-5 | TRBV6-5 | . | CASFGRGHKETQYF | TGTGCCAGCTTCGGCAGGGGCCATAAAGAGACCCAGTACTTC
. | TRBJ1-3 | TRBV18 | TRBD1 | CASSPRSDRGSGNTIYF | TGTGCCAGCTCACCCCGTTCGGACAGGGGCTCTGGAAACACCATATATTTT
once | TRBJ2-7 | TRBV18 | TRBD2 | CASSPTSGRGEQYF | TGTGCCAGCTCACCCACTAGCGGGAGAGGCGAGCAGTACTTC
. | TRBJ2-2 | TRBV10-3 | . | CAISESRENTGELFF | TGTGCCATCAGTGAGTCGCGAGAAAACACCGGGGAGCTGTTTTTT
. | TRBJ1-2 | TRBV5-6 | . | CASSLAPGGANYGYTF | TGTGCCAGCAGCTTGGCCCCCGGGGGGGCAAACTATGGCTACACCTTC
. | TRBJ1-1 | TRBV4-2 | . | CASSQPTGTSNTEAFF | TGTGCCAGCAGCCAACCGACAGGAACCTCGAACACTGAAGCTTTCTTT
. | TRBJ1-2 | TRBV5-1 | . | CASSMTENYGYTF | TGCGCCAGCAGCATGACAGAGAACTATGGCTACACCTTC
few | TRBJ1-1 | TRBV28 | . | CASSLLGVNTEAFF | TGTGCCAGCAGTTTATTAGGGGTGAACACTGAAGCTTTCTTT
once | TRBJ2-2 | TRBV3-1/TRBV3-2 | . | CASSGGGANTGELFF | TGTGCCAGCAGCGGGGGGGGCGCGAACACCGGGGAGCTGTTTTTT
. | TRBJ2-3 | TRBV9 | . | CASSVIGQGLSDTQYF | TGTGCCAGCAGCGTAATTGGGCAGGGGTTATCAGATACGCAGTATTTT
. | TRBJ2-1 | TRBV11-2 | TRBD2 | CASSISSGGNAKQFF | TGTGCCAGCAGCATCAGTAGCGGGGGGAACGCAAAGCAGTTCTTC
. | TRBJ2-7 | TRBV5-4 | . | CASSSQVGYEQYF | TGTGCCAGCAGCTCGCAGGTCGGTTACGAGCAGTACTTC
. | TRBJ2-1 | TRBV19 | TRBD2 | CASQGLANYNEQFF | TGTGCCAGCCAGGGACTAGCGAACTACAATGAGCAGTTCTTC
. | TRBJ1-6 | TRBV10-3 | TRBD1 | CAISEDRVSPLHF | TGTGCCATCAGTGAGGACAGGGTTTCACCCCTCCACTTT
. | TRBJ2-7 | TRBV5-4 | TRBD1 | CASSLASGTGSHEQYF | TGTGCCAGCAGCTTGGCATCCGGGACAGGGAGCCACGAGCAGTACTTC
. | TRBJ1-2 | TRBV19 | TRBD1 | CASSGQGINYGYTF | TGTGCCAGTAGTGGACAGGGGATCAACTATGGCTACACCTTC
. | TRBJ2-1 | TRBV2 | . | CASSGERNEQFF | TGTGCCAGCAGTGGCGAGCGCAATGAGCAGTTCTTC
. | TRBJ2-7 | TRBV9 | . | CASSVEVAPYEQYF | TGTGCCAGCAGCGTAGAAGTAGCTCCCTACGAGCAGTACTTC
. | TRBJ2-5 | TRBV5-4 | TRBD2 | CASSLGRGDLQETQYF | TGTGCCAGCAGCTTGGGTCGGGGGGACCTCCAAGAGACCCAGTACTTC
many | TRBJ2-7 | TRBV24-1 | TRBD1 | CATSAGTGPWKEQYF | TGTGCCACCAGCGCCGGGACAGGTCCCTGGAAAGAGCAGTACTTC
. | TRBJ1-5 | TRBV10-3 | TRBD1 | CAISKGADSNQPQHF | TGTGCCATCAGTAAGGGGGCGGATAGCAATCAGCCCCAGCATTTT
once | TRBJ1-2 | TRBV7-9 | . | CASSPLGRDNYGYTF | TGTGCCAGCAGCCCTCTGGGCAGGGATAACTATGGCTACACCTTC
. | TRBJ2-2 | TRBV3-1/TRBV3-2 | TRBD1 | CASSPQSPGQGVRELFF | TGTGCCAGCAGCCCCCAAAGCCCGGGACAGGGAGTCCGGGAGCTGTTTTTT
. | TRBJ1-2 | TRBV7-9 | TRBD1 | CASSLGDRDGYTF | TGTGCCAGCAGCTTAGGGGACAGGGATGGCTACACCTTC
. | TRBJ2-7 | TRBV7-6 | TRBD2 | CASSPWTSGNYEQYF | TGTGCCAGCAGCCCCTGGACTAGCGGGAACTACGAGCAGTACTTC
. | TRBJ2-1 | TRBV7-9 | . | CASSLLEISYNEQFF | TGTGCCAGCAGCTTGTTGGAGATTTCCTACAATGAGCAGTTCTTC
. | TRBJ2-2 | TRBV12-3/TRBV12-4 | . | CASTLLSGELFF | TGTGCCAGCACCCTTTTATCCGGGGAGCTGTTTTTT
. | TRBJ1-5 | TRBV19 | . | CASRETGTQPQHF | TGTGCCAGTAGGGAGACAGGAACCCAGCCCCAGCATTTT